This T cell receptor beta chain was documented in a study of blood T cells in healthy people across ages (dated by TCRdb to 2015 to 2017). At the level of the whole study: Template switching captured roughly one uniquely barcoded TCR beta cDNA molecule per two T cells in model experiments. To track age-related changes in TCR beta repertoire diversity, the study relied on deep sequencing normalized with unique cDNA molecular identifiers. The donors were split into four age groups: young (average around 15 years), middle-aged (about 40), aged (about 62) and long-lived (approximately 80). Donors of different ages were randomly distributed across sequencing lanes to avoid experimental bias. For two donors (one aged 18 to 29 and one aged 80 or older), the study analyzed two additional independent replicas of 1 million unique cDNA reads from the same blood draw.

Points on this clonotype: What antigen it recognizes has not been identified. Being one base from a much bigger clone, this may be a read error.

Donors were a few dozen systemically healthy Caucasian individuals from Russia aged roughly 6 to 100 years. Around 10 milliliters of peripheral blood were collected from each donor into EDTA-treated Vacutainer tubes. PBMCs were isolated by Ficoll-Paque density-gradient centrifugation, with at least 7 million obtained per sample. Total RNA was extracted from PBMCs with Trizol reagent, with at least 5 micrograms obtained per sample. Naive CD45RAhigh/CD27high T cell percentages were measured by flow cytometry on a PBMC aliquot from every donor. The investigation overall reported the following: Estimates of total diversity based on one million sequenced T cells were considered lower bounds and underestimates. Donor CMV infection status was unknown, potentially confounding age-related changes in expanded clonotypes. There was a strong correlation between observed TCR beta diversity and the percentage of naive T cells measured by flow cytometry. Compared with the aged group, the long-lived group had more naive CD4+ T cells, fewer expanded clones and increased TCR diversity, a pattern suggesting age selection. As age increased, observed TCR beta diversity per million T cells dropped in a roughly linear way, and a significant reduction was already evident by age roughly 40. Since profiling was done on bulk unsorted PBMCs, naive and antigen-experienced compartments could not be conclusively compared.

The library was obtained by 5' RACE. Sequencing was carried out with an Illumina HiSeq 2500. A second PCR of roughly 6 to 12 cycles was run with a J-beta primer mix and a sample-barcoded 5' primer. A template-switch 5' adaptor carrying 12 random nucleotides introduced a unique molecular identifier onto each TCR beta cDNA molecule. Each sample yielded at least 2.5 million CDR3-containing paired-end reads. All of the RNA was converted into first-strand cDNA using the Mint cDNA synthesis kit, with a TRBC-specific oligonucleotide serving as the primer. All cDNA was treated with uracil-DNA glycosylase and then went through a first 18-cycle PCR with the universal primers M1SS and BC2_uni_R. Regarding the original processing steps: For normalization, 1 million high-quality reads were randomly selected from each sample, with every read carrying a distinct molecular identifier. Reads with shared molecular identifiers were discarded instead of being binned into consensus sequences. MiTCR, run with a Q25 quality threshold and the strictest error-elimination algorithm, handled CDR3 identification, clonotype clustering and error correction. A nonparametric unseen species model with Euler transformation was used to estimate a lower bound on total TCR beta diversity. TCRdb reprocessed the public reads (quality trimming at Q25 with fastp, clone calling with MiXCR) and kept in-frame beta chains. Rows with one shared CDR3 protein collapse into an entry with the most common genes and DNA. None of the V and J calls come from the authors' own analysis; TCRdb made them. The sample table records approximately 680,000 distinct CDR3 sequences; approximately 30% of these occur just once. Approximately 15% of the sample rests with the top ten.

Taken from the germline V gene, the CDR1 and CDR2 loops are LGHNA and YNFKEQ. From its cysteine to its phenylalanine, the CDR3 spans 15 amino acids. This entry keeps only the CDR3 DNA: 45 bases, framed from base 1. Source material: blood. The receptor was isolated from a woman older than 75 in good health. Donor details come from another sample of the same person, matched by shared clones. The rearranged segments are TRBV4-2 and TRBJ2-1; the D gene identity is not certain. TRBJ2-7 matches the DNA end more closely, so the J call is doubtful. The base sequence is TGTGCCAGCAGCCAAGAAATCCGTCCCTACAATGAGCAGTACTTC. The resulting protein is CASSQEIRPYNEQYF.